The clone carrying this T cell receptor (beta chain) was picked up a small number of times. Its antigen remains unidentified. The data originate from a study of CD8 T cells in ankylosing spondylitis. TCRdb re-analysed the 5' RACE reads in MiXCR, keeping a single row per CDR3 protein. The table records 15,000 to 20,000 distinct CDR3 sequences, approximately 8.4% of them present only once. Findings and limits, study-wide: Significant enrichment of disease-linked clones was reported in matched ankylosing spondylitis synovial fluid. In ankylosing spondylitis blood, a motif of seven or eight highly homologous TCR beta variants appeared characteristic.

The J segment lost 1 base and the V segment lost 4 bases, leaving 1 base of the junction unmatched. Germline V gene sequence: CDR1 LGHDT, CDR2 YNNKEL (reference sequence). CDR3 length: 16 amino acids. The rearrangement joins TRBV3-1 to TRBJ2-3; 14 bases match TRBD2. The clonotype originates from a male donor with ankylosing spondylitis or in good health (not recorded which). Sequencing was performed on blood. The CDR3 sequence is CASSLGLAGGTDTQYF. The CDR3 nucleotides are TGTGCCAGCAGCCTGGGACTAGCGGGGGGCACAGATACGCAGTATTTT.